This TCR beta chain was captured by sequencing in a study of blood T cell repertoires in COVID-19. Study in general: The cDNA or gDNA used as material had been derived from T cells, B-cell-depleted T cells, or PBMCs.

The CDR3 loop spans 14 amino acids. V was trimmed by 3 bases and J by 2 bases, leaving 10 bases between them. CDR1 is MDHEN and CDR2 is SYDVKM in the germline V gene. Per the study methods: Amplification with reference gene primers provided the estimates of nucleated cell counts. TCRdb's copy holds only in-frame clones and misses some; the assay was immunoSEQ multiplex PCR. That table supplies the V and J calls and clone size; D and trimming were determined from the DNA. This table holds roughly 200,000 clones, roughly 85% found once. Input material: peripheral blood. The TCR originated in an older woman with acute or convalescent COVID-19. The V call is TRBV28, the J call TRBJ1-2; D possibly corresponds to TRBD1 (6 bases). CDR3 residues: CASSLGAGNYGYTF. CDR3 nucleotide sequence: TGTGCCAGCAGTTTGGGGGCAGGGAACTATGGCTACACCTTC.